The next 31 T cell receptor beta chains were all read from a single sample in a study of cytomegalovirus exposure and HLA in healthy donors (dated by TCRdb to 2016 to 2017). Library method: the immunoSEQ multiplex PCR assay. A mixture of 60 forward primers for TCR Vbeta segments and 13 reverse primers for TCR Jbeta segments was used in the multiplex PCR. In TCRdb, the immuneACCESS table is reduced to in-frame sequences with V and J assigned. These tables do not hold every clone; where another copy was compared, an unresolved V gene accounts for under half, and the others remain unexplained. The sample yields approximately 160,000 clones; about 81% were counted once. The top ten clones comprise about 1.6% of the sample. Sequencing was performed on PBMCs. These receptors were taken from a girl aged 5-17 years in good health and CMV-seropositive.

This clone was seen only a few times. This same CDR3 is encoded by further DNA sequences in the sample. This chain's CDR3 is CAISDGGPPGYEQYF. The CDR3 DNA is TGTGCCATCAGTGACGGAGGGCCACCTGGGTACGAGCAGTACTTC. The V and J genes are TRBV10-3 and TRBJ2-7; tentatively, D is TRBD2 (6 bases). From germline, CDR1 is ENHRY and CDR2 SYGVKD. Trimming stripped 3 bases from V and 4 bases from J, with 16 bases between. The CDR3 contains 15 residues.

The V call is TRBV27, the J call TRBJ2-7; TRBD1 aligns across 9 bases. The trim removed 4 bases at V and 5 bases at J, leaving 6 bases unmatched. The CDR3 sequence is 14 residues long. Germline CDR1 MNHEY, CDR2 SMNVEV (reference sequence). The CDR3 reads CASSSQGARNEQYF. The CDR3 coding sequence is TGTGCCAGCAGTTCACAGGGGGCACGCAACGAGCAGTACTTC.

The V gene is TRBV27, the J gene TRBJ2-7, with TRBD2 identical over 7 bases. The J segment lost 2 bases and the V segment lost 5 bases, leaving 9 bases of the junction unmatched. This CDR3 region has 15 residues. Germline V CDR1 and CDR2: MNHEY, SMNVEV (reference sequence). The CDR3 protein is CASSEKRTSPYEQYF. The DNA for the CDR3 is TGTGCCAGCAGTGAGAAAAGGACTAGTCCCTACGAGCAGTACTTC.

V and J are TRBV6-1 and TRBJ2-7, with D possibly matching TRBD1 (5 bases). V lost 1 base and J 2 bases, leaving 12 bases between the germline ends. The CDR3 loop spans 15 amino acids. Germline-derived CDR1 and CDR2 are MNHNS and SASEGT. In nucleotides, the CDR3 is TGTGCCAGCAGTGAAGGCTACAGGAGACCCTACGAGCAGTACTTC. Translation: CASSEGYRRPYEQYF.

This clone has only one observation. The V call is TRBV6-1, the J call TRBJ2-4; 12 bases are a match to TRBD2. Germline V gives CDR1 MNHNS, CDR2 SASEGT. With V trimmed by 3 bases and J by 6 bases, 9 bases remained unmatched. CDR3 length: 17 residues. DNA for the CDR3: TGTGCCAGCAGTGAGTGGGGACTAGCGGGCGGACGAAACATTCAGTACTTC. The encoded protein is CASSEWGLAGGRNIQYF.

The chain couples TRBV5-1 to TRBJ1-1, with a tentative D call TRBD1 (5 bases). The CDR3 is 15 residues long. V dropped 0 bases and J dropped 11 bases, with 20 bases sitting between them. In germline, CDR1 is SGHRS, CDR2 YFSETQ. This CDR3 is CASSLDSQGLMEAFF. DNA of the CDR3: TGCGCCAGCAGCTTGGATAGCCAGGGACTGATGGAGGCTTTCTTT.

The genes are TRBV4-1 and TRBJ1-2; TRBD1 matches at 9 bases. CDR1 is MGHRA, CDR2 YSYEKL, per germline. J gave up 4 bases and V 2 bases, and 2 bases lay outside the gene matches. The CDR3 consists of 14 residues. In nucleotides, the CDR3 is TGCGCCAGCAGCCAAACAGGGGGCTCCTATGGCTACACCTTC. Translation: CASSQTGGSYGYTF.

The chain's CDR3 is CASSIREEAYEQYF. The DNA of the CDR3 is TGTGCCAGTAGTATCCGGGAAGAAGCCTACGAGCAGTACTTC. The chain has TRBV19 and TRBJ2-7, with D possibly TRBD2 on 5 matching bases. Trimming took 3 bases from V and 2 from J, leaving 11 bases between them. The CDR3 is 14 residues long. The germline V gene encodes CDR1 LNHDA and CDR2 SQIVND (reference sequence).

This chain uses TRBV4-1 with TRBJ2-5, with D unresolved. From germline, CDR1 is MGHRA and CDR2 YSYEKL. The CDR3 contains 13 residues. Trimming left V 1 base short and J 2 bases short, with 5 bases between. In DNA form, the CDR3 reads TGCGCCAGCAGCCAAGTTTTACAAGAGACCCAGTACTTC. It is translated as CASSQVLQETQYF.

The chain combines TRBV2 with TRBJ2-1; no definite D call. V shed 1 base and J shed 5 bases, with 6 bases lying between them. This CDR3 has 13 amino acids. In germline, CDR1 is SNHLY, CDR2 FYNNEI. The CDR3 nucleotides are TGTGCCAGCAGTGAAGGGCAGGACAATGAGCAGTTCTTC. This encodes CASSEGQDNEQFF. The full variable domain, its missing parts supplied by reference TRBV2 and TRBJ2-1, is EPEVTQTPSHQVTQMGQEVILRCVPISNHLYFYWYRQILGQKVEFLVSFYNNEISEKSEIFDDQFSVERPDGSNFTLKIRSTKLEDSAMYFCASSEGQDNEQFFGPGTRLTVL.

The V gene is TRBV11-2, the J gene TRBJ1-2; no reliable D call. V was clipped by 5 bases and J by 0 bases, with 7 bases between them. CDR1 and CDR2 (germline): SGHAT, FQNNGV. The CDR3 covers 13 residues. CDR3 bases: TGTGCCAGCAGCCCCCGAGCTAACTATGGCTACACCTTC. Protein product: CASSPRANYGYTF.

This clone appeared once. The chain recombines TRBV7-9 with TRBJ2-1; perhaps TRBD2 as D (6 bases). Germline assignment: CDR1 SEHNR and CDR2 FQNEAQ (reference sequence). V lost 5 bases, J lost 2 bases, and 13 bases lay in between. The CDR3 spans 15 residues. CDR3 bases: TGTGCCAGCAGCCCCTCGGCGGGACCCTACAATGAGCAGTTCTTC. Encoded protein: CASSPSAGPYNEQFF. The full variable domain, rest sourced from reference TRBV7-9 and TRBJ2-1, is DTGVSQNPRHKITKRGQNVTFRCDPISEHNRLYWYRQTLGQGPEFLTYFQNEAQLEKSRLLSDRFSAERPKGSFSTLEIQRTEQGDSAMYLCASSPSAGPYNEQFFGPGTRLTVL.

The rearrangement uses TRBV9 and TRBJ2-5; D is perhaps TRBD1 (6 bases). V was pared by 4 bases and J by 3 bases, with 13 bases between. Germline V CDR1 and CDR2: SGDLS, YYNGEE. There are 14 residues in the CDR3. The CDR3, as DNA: TGTGCCAGCAGCCCCGGACAGATAGAAGAGACCCAGTACTTC. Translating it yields CASSPGQIEETQYF.

Here the CDR3 reads CATHRGDNNEQFF. DNA of the CDR3: TGTGCCACCCACAGGGGGGATAACAATGAGCAGTTCTTC. The V and J genes are TRBV19 and TRBJ2-1, with TRBD1 matching over 8 bases. CDR1 LNHDA and CDR2 SQIVND come from the germline V gene (reference sequence). V dropped 10 bases and J dropped 5; count of bases not matched to a gene: 7. The CDR3 totals 13 residues.

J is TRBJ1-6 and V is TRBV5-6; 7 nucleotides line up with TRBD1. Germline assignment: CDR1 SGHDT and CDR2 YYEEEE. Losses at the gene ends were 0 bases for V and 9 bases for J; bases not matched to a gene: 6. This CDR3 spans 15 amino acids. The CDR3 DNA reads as TGTGCCAGCAGCTTGGGTGACAGGGACGGTTCACCCCTCCACTTT. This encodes CASSLGDRDGSPLHF.

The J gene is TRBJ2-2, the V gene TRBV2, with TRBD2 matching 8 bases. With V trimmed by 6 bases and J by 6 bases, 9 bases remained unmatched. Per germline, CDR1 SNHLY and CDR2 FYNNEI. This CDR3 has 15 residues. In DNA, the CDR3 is TGTGCCAGCAGCTTAAGCGGGAGAGGTGCCGGGGAGCTGTTTTTT. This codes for CASSLSGRGAGELFF.

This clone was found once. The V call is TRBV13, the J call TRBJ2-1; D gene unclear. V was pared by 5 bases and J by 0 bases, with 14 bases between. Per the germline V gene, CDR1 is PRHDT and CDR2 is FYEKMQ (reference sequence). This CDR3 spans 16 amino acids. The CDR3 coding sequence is TGTGCCAGCAGCGACTCGGGTAGCAGCTCCTACAATGAGCAGTTCTTC. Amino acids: CASSDSGSSSYNEQFF. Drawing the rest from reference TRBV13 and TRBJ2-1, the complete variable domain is AAGVIQSPRHLIKEKRETATLKCYPIPRHDTVYWYQQGPGQDPQFLISFYEKMQSDKGSIPDRFSAQQFSDYHSELNMSSLELGDSALYFCASSDSGSSSYNEQFFGPGTRLTVL.

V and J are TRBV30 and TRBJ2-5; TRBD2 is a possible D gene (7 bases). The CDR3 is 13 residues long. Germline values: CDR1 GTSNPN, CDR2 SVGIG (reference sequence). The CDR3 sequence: CVGGGQFQETQYF. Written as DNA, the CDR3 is TGTGTAGGGGGGGGGCAGTTTCAAGAGACCCAGTACTTC.

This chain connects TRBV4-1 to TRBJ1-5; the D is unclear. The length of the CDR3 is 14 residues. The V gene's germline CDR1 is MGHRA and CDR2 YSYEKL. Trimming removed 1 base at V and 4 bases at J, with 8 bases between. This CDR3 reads CASSQAPRNQPQHF. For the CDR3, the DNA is TGCGCCAGCAGCCAAGCCCCGAGGAATCAGCCCCAGCATTTT.

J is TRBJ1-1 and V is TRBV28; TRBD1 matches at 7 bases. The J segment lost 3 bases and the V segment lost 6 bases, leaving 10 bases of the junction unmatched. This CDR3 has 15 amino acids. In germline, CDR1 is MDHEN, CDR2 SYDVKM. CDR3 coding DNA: TGTGCCAGCAGCCCTGAGGAGGGGGCCCACACTGAAGCTTTCTTT. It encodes CASSPEEGAHTEAFF.

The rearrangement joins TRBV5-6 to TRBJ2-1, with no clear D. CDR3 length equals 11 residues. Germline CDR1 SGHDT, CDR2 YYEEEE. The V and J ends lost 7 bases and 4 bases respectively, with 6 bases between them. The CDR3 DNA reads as TGTGCCAGCGGAGCATACAATGAGCAGTTCTTC. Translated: CASGAYNEQFF.

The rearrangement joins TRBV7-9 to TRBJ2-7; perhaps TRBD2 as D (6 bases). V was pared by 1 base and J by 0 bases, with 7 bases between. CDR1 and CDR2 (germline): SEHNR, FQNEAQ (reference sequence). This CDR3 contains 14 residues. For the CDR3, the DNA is TGTGCCAGCAGCTTAGGCGGGAACTCCTACGAGCAGTACTTC. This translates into CASSLGGNSYEQYF.

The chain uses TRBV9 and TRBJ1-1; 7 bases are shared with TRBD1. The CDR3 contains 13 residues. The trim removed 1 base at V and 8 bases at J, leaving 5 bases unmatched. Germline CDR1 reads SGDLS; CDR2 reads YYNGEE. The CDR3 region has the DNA TGTGCCAGCAGCGTAATCGGGACAGCCGAAGCTTTCTTT. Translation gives CASSVIGTAEAFF.

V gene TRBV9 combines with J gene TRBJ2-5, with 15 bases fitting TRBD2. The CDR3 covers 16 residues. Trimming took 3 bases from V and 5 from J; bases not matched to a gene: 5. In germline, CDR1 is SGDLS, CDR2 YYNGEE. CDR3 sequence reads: CASSAGLAGGRETQYF. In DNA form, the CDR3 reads TGTGCCAGCAGCGCAGGACTAGCGGGGGGGCGGGAGACCCAGTACTTC.

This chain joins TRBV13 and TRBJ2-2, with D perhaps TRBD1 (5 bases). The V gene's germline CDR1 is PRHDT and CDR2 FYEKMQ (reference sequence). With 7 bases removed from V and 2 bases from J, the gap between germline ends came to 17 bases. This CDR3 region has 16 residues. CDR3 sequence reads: CASTLEAGKNTGELFF. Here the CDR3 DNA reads TGTGCCAGCACCCTAGAGGCAGGGAAAAACACCGGGGAGCTGTTTTTT.

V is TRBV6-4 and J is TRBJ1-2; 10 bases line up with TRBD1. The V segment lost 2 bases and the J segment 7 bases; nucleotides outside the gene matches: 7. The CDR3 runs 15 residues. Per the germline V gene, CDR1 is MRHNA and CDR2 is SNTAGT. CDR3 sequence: CASSDTDRGMSGYTF. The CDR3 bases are TGTGCCAGCAGTGACACGGACAGGGGGATGAGTGGCTACACCTTC.

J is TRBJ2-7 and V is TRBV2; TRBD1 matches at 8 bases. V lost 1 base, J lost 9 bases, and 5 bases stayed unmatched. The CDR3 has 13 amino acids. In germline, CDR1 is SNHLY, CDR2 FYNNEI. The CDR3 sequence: CASSEGTGMGQYF. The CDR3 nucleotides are TGTGCCAGCAGTGAAGGGACAGGGATGGGGCAGTACTTC.

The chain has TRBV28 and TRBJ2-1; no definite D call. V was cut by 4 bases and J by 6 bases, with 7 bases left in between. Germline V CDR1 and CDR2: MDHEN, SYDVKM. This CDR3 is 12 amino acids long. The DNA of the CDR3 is TGTGCCAGCAGTTCCAGGCCCAATGAGCAGTTCTTC. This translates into CASSSRPNEQFF.

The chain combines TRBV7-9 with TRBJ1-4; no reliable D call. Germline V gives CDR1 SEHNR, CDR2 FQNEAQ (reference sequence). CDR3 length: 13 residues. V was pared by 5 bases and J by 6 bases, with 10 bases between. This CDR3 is CASSPPADEKLFF. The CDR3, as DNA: TGTGCCAGCAGCCCCCCAGCGGATGAAAAACTGTTTTTT.

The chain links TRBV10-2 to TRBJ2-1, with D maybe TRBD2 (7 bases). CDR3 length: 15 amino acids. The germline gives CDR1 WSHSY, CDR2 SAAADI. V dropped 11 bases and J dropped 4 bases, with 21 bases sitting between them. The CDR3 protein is CAPERGHGVYNEQFF. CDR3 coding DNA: TGCGCCCCCGAGCGGGGACATGGAGTTTACAATGAGCAGTTCTTC.

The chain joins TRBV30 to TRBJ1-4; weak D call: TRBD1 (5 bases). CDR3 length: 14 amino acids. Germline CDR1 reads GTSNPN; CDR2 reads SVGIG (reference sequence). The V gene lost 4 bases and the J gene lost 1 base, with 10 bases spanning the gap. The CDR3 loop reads CAWTRTQTNEKLFF. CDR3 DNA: TGTGCCTGGACCCGGACACAAACTAATGAAAAACTGTTTTTT.